The subject of this entry is one TCR beta chain. In this sample, this clone turned up a few times. The specificity of this receptor is unknown. Base-call qualities are not available, and no considerably larger clone is one nucleotide away. This sample was taken from a study of radiotherapy plus CTLA-4 blockade in lung cancer (dated by TCRdb to 2016 to 2019). Study-wide context: Objective responses occurred in 15% to 20% of enrolled patients, and less than 35% achieved disease control.

The library was built by means of the immunoSEQ multiplex PCR assay. The immuneACCESS repertoire file appears here via TCRdb, limited to in-frame rearrangements. These files lack a portion of the clones; in checked studies, under half of the deficit traces to unresolved V genes, and the cause of the others is not known. A total of tens of thousands of clones appear in this sample, 60% to 75% of them only once. Together, the top ten hold around 4.5% of the sample. The study tested focal radiation therapy combined with CTLA-4 blockade (ipilimumab) in patients with chemo-refractory metastatic non-small-cell lung cancer. In the germline V gene, CDR1 corresponds to MDHEN and CDR2 to SYDVKM. Compared with germline, V lacks 4 bases and J lacks 4 bases; bases without a gene match: 4. The CDR3 contains 14 residues, cysteine and phenylalanine counted. The CDR3 DNA has 42 bases and is translated from base 1.

Study-wide conclusions, independent of this receptor: Increased serum interferon-beta after radiation, together with early dynamic changes in blood T cell clones, were reported to be the strongest predictors of response. After treatment with radiotherapy and ipilimumab, TCR clones that came from tumors expanded in the peripheral blood.

The starting material was peripheral blood, obtained from a patient treated with radiotherapy plus ipilimumab. The TCR comes from a human donor with non-small cell lung cancer whose response to radiotherapy plus ipilimumab could not be evaluated. This receptor chain uses TRBV28 and TRBJ1-2, with 9 junctional bases fitting TRBD1. The CDR3 loop reads CASSSETGGYGYTF. At the DNA level, the sequence is TGTGCCAGCAGTTCCGAGACAGGGGGCTATGGCTACACCTTC.